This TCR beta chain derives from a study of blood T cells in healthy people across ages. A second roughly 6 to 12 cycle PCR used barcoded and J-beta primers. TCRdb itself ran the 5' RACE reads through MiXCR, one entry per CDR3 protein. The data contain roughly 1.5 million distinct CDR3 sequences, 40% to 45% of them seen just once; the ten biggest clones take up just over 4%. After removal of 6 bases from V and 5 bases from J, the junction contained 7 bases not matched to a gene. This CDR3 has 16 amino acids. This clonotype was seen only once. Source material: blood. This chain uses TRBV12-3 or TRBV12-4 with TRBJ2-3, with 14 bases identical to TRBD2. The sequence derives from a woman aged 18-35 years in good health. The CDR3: CASSPTSGGGGDTQYF. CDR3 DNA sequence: TGTGCCAGCAGCCCGACTAGCGGGGGGGGCGGAGATACGCAGTATTTT.